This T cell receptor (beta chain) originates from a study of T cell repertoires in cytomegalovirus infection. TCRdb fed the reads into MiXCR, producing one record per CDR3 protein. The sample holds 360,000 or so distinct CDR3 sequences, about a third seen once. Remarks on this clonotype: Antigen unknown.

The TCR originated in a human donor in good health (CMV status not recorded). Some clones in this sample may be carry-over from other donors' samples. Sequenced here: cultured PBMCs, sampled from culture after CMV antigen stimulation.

DNA of the CDR3: TGTGCCAGCAGTTACCCGACTAGCGGGAGTTTAAACAATGAGCAGTTCTTC. Encoded protein: CASSYPTSGSLNNEQFF. The V gene is TRBV6-2 or TRBV6-3, the J gene TRBJ2-1; 12 positions agree with TRBD2. The CDR3 has 17 amino acids. V trimming: 2 bases; J trimming: 5 bases; junction bases outside the gene matches: 7. Germline CDR1 and CDR2: MNHEY and SVGEGT.